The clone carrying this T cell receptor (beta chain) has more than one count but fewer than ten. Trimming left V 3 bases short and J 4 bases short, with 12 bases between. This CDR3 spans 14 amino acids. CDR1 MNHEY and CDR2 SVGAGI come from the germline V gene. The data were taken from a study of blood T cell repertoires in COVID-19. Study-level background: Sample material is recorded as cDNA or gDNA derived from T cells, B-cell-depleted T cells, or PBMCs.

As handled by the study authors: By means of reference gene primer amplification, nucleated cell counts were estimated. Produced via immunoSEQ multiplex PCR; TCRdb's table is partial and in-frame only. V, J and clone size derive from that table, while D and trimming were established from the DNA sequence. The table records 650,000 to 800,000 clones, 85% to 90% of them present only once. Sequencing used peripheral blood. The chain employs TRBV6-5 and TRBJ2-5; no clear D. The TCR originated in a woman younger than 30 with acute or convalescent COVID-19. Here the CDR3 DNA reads TGTGCCAGCAGTTATAACGGAGCTCCAGAGACCCAGTACTTC. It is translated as CASSYNGAPETQYF.